Described below is a single TCR beta chain sequence and its context. Sequencing used immunoSEQ multiplex PCR; TCRdb keeps in-frame clones, though not all of them. Counted here are hundreds of thousands of clones, roughly 76% occurring once; the ten biggest clones make up 6.5% to 8.5%. The record originates from a study of blood T cell repertoires in COVID-19. The sample taken for sequencing was peripheral blood. This receptor was taken from a woman at least 80 years old with COVID-19, enrolled during active disease.

Here the CDR3 DNA reads TGTGCCAGCAACCGGGGGTCAGGGAACACTGAAGCTTTCTTT. Its translation is CASNRGSGNTEAFF. The genes are TRBV5-6 and TRBJ1-1, with D maybe TRBD1 (5 bases). The germline V gene has CDR1 SGHDT and CDR2 YYEEEE. V was shortened by 6 bases and J by 1 base, with 13 bases between the two germline ends. The CDR3 is 14 residues long.